The 5 T cell receptor beta chains in this list originate from one sample, sequenced in a study of blood T cell repertoires in COVID-19. Using immunoSEQ multiplex PCR, the repertoire was profiled, and TCRdb retains in-frame clones only, with some absent. In the table there are about 180,000 clones, more than 70% of which are singletons. The sequenced sample was PBMCs or T cells enriched from blood (not recorded which). Source of these receptors: a woman in her thirties who had recovered from COVID-19.

The chain recombines TRBV5-1 with TRBJ2-2, with TRBD1 matching over 8 bases. Germline trimming cut 4 bases from V and 1 base from J; bases unmatched to any gene: 6. Germline V lookup: CDR1 SGHRS, CDR2 YFSETQ. This CDR3 has 16 residues. The chain's CDR3 is CASSDSGTGNTGELFF. The CDR3 DNA sequence: TGCGCCAGCAGCGACTCCGGGACAGGGAACACCGGGGAGCTGTTTTTT.

Here the CDR3 DNA reads TGTGCCAGTAGTATGGAGCCTGGAGCGGGAGAGCATGAGCAGTTCTTC. Protein sequence: CASSMEPGAGEHEQFF. The rearrangement links TRBV19 to TRBJ2-1; 8 bases line up with TRBD2. V lost 3 bases and J lost 8; bases outside the gene matches: 12. Germline lookup yields CDR1 LNHDA and CDR2 SQIVND (reference sequence). CDR3 size: 16 residues. Filled out from reference TRBV19 and TRBJ2-1, the complete variable domain reads DGGITQSPKYLFRKEGQNVTLSCEQNLNHDAMYWYRQDPGQGLRLIYYSQIVNDFQKGDIAEGYSVSREKKESFPLTVTSAQKNPTAFYLCASSMEPGAGEHEQFFGPGTRLTVL.

The genes are TRBV24-1 and TRBJ2-7; 7 bases agree with TRBD2. Trimming cost V 6 bases and J 7 bases; bases outside gene matches: 2. Per germline, CDR1 KGHDR and CDR2 SFDVKD. The CDR3 length is 11 residues. CDR3 bases: TGTGCCACCAGTACGGGAGGAGAGCAGTACTTC. Translating gives CATSTGGEQYF.

This clone was seen just once. This sequence joins TRBV6-5 and TRBJ2-7, with D unresolved. Trimming took 5 bases from V and 5 from J, leaving 7 bases between them. The CDR3 is 11 residues long. The germline gives CDR1 MNHEY, CDR2 SVGAGI. Written as DNA, the CDR3 is TGTGCCAGCAGTAGAGATCACGAGCAGTACTTC. Translating gives CASSRDHEQYF.

V usage is TRBV28 and J usage is TRBJ1-6; D uncertain. This CDR3 spans 14 amino acids. Trimming cost V 5 bases and J 0 bases, with 5 bases left between them. CDR1 and CDR2 (germline): MDHEN, SYDVKM. DNA of the CDR3: TGTGCCAGCAGTGAGAGCTCCTATAATTCACCCCTCCACTTT. Residues: CASSESSYNSPLHF. Using reference TRBV28 and TRBJ1-6 for the parts outside the CDR3, the full variable domain is DVKVTQSSRYLVKRTGEKVFLECVQDMDHENMFWYRQDPGLGLRLIYFSYDVKMKEKGDIPEGYSVSREKKERFSLILESASTNQTSMYLCASSESSYNSPLHFGNGTRLTVT.